This T cell receptor (beta chain) was captured in a study of T-cell reconstitution after alpha-beta-depleted transplantation in children. Trimming took off 3 bases at V and 1 base at J, with 7 bases between the two ends. CDR1 and CDR2 (germline): SQVTM, ANQGSEA. The CDR3 loop spans 12 amino acids. There are a few counts of this clonotype. Unique molecular identifiers were incorporated into the prepared TCRbeta library. TCRdb redid the calling of the PCR reads with MiXCR, one entry per CDR3 protein. The sample has 780,000 or so distinct CDR3 sequences, roughly 15% seen once. This clonotype was sampled from a male patient younger than 18 who had a stem cell transplant for acute lymphoblastic leukemia, so the T cells may come from the graft donor. The sample consisted of PBMCs, mostly from graft donor cells, taken 360 days after TCRalphabeta/CD19-depleted stem cell transplant. This sequence joins TRBV29-1 and TRBJ2-7, with D unclear. CDR3 region: CSVEYSSYEQYF. CDR3 in DNA: TGCAGCGTTGAGTACAGTTCCTACGAGCAGTACTTC.